This is a list of T cell receptor beta chains from one sample in a study of low-dose radiotherapy and immunotherapy resistance in tumors. TCRdb reprocessed the reads via MiXCR and lists one record per CDR3 protein. Found here are 39,000 or so distinct CDR3 sequences, roughly 20% of them singletons; the top ten hold 9.2%. This specimen consisted of PBMCs, obtained after low-dose radiotherapy plus immunotherapy. These receptors were collected from a female donor with ovarian cancer. The CDR3 runs from the conserved cysteine through the conserved F or W. The order of the fields is V gene, D gene, CDR3 protein. The D gene is left open where the match is weak.

TRBV7-6 | TRBD1 | CASSPDRDYYEQYF
TRBV12-3/TRBV12-4 | NA | CASSIRDGTYEQYF
TRBV11-2 | NA | CASSLAGATGELFF
TRBV10-3 | TRBD1 | CATSTGASDTQYF
TRBV28 | TRBD1 | CASTDRVGEQYF
TRBV6-5 | NA | CASSYSGRGQETQYF
TRBV7-9 | NA | CASSLQQLDEQFF
TRBV29-1 | NA | CSVSSGYSTDTQYF
TRBV6-5 | TRBD2 | CASLGASGSNEQFF
TRBV4-3 | NA | CASSQDPVSGAFF
TRBV6-2/TRBV6-3 | TRBD1 | CASSYAGTGDTDTQYF
TRBV7-2 | NA | CASSRSYGTGELFF
TRBV5-1 | NA | CASSFQPPGYTF
TRBV30 | TRBD1 | CAWSGGQGSTYEQYF
TRBV6-2/TRBV6-3 | NA | CASTSRAPYEQYF
TRBV21-1 | NA | CASSPRQGVWPQHF
TRBV9 | TRBD2 | CASSVGVAGRANTGELFF
TRBV10-1 | NA | CASSAQVGEQFF
TRBV20-1 | NA | CSASGLASYEQYF
TRBV20-1 | TRBD2 | CSWASGGNSYEQYF
TRBV29-1 | NA | CSVYRRQYGYTF
TRBV12-3/TRBV12-4 | TRBD1 | CASSFGQGAAGELFF
TRBV5-1 | NA | CASSSQRVDTQYF
TRBV7-6 | NA | CASSVLGGAPIEQYF
TRBV30 | TRBD1 | CAWRKSGRGHGNTIYF
TRBV5-1 | NA | CASSPQLTNYGYTF
TRBV23-1 | TRBD1 | CASRPTGVGTQDTQYF
TRBV12-3/TRBV12-4 | NA | CASRSGVEKLFF
TRBV7-2 | NA | CASSLRWGPGEQFF
TRBV4-1 | NA | CASSQGHQVGNTIYF
TRBV7-2 | NA | CASSLGVAANYEQYF
TRBV20-1 | TRBD1 | CSAGQGGEQFF
TRBV7-2 | NA | CASSLVGAYEQYF
TRBV5-1 | TRBD2 | CASESGASYNEQFF
TRBV12-5 | TRBD2 | CASGLVGRGTSHLRHEQFF
TRBV19 | TRBD1 | CASDRGLVNEQFF
TRBV5-1 | NA | CASSLLRPGNTGELFFF